Included here is one T cell receptor beta chain sequence, with context. Assay: immunoSEQ multiplex PCR; the TCRdb copy retains only in-frame clones and omits some. Altogether tens of thousands of clones are present, around 85% being singletons, with the ten largest covering approximately 1.5%. The entry originates in a study of OX40 agonist ivuxolimab in advanced cancers. The V gene's germline CDR1 is LNHNV and CDR2 YYDKDF (reference sequence). Trimming removed 2 bases at V and 7 bases at J, with 9 bases between. There are 14 residues in the CDR3. The chain uses TRBV15 and TRBJ1-6, with D hard to call. This TCR came from an adult with an advanced solid tumor such as melanoma, head and neck, liver or kidney cancer. Here the sequenced sample was CD4+ or CD8+ T cells sorted from blood, taken in a trial of the OX40 agonist ivuxolimab. The CDR3 is CATSRSMTNSPLHF. The CDR3 DNA follows: TGTGCCACCAGCAGATCTATGACAAATTCACCCCTCCACTTT. Full variable domain (rest looked up from reference TRBV15 and TRBJ1-6): DAMVIQNPRYQVTQFGKPVTLSCSQTLNHNVMYWYQQKSSQAPKLLFHYYDKDFNNEADTPDNFQSRRPNTSFCFLDIRSPGLGDTAMYLCATSRSMTNSPLHFGNGTRLTVT.